This TCR beta chain was recovered during a study of blood T cell repertoires in COVID-19. Study overall: Sites across the United States, Italy and Spain contributed samples from acute and convalescent COVID-19. Sample material is recorded as cDNA or gDNA derived from T cells, B-cell-depleted T cells, or PBMCs.

Germline assignment: CDR1 MDHEN and CDR2 SYDVKM. V dropped 2 bases and J dropped 8 bases, with 12 bases sitting between them. The CDR3 is 14 amino acids. TCRdb keeps only in-frame clones here, not all; method: immunoSEQ multiplex PCR. Among some 360,000 clones listed, more than 70% were seen once. Seattle patient enrollment occurred during active infection, with longitudinal follow-up thereafter. Sequences were obtained from peripheral blood. The gene calls are TRBV28 and TRBJ1-4; D gene ambiguous. The receptor was isolated from a woman aged 60-75 years with COVID-19, enrolled during active disease. CDR3 in DNA: TGTGCCAGCAGTTTAGCCCGGGTTCGAGAAAAACTGTTTTTT. This gives the protein CASSLARVREKLFF.